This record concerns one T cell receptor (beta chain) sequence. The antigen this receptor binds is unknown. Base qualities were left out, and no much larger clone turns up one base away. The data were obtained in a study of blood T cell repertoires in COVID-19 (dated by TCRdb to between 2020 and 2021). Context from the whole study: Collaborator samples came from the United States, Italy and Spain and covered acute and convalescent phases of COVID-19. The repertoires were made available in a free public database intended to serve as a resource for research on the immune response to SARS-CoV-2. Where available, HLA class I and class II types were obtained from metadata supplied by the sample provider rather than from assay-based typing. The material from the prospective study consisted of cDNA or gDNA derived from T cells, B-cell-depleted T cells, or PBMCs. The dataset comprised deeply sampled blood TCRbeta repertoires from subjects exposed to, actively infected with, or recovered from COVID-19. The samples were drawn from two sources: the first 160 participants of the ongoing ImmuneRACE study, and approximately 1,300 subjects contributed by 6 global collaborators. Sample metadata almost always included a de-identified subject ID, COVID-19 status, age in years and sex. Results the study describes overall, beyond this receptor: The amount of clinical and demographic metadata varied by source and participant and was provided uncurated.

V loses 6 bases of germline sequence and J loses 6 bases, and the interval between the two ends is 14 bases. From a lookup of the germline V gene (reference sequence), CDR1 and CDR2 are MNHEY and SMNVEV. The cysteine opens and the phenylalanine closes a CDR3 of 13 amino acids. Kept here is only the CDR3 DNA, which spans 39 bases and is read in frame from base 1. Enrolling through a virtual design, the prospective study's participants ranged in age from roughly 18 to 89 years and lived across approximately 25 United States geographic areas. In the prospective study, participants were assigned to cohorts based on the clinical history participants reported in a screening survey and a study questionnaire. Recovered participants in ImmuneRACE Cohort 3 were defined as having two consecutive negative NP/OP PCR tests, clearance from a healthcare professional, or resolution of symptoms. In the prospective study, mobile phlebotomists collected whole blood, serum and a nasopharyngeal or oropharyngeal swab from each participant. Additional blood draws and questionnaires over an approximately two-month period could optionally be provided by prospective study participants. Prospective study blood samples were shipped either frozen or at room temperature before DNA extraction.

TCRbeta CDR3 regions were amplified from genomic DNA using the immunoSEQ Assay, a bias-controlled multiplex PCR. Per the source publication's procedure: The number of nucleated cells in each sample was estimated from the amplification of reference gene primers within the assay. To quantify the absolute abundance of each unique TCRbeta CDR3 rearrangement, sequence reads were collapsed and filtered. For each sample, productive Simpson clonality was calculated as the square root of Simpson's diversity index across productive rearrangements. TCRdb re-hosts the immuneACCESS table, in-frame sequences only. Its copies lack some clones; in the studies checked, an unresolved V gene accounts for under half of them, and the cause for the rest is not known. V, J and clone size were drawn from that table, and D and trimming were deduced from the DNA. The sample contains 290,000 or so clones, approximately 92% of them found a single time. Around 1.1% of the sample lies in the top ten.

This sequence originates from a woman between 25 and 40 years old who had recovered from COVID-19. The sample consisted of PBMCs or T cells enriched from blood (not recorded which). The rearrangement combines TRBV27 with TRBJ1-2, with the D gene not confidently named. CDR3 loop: CASRPQTPDGYTF. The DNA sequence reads TGTGCCAGCAGGCCACAAACACCCGATGGCTACACCTTC.